The clone carrying this TCR beta chain was picked up many times. The antigen is undetermined. Germline V lookup: CDR1 SGHNT, CDR2 YENEEA. The trim removed 5 bases at V and 4 bases at J, leaving 10 bases unmatched. This CDR3 region has 18 residues. 5'RACE generated cDNA with 10-nucleotide random UMIs. From 15-18 subjects, every sequencing run obtained over 180 million TCR-beta sequences. TCRdb re-derived calls from the 5' RACE reads in MiXCR, one entry per CDR3 protein. Of about 50,000 distinct CDR3 sequences listed, about 9.3% are singletons. It was from 2 million PBMCs stored at -80 C that the unsorted libraries were obtained. This sample is part of a study of neurological immune-mediated disorders. Study-level findings and limits: The greatest degree of TCR clonal expansion was observed in HTLV-1-associated myelopathy, with the lowest in multiple sclerosis, below that of healthy controls.

The source is a man in his sixties or seventies with HTLV-1-associated myelopathy (HAM/TSP). The chain joins TRBV11-3 to TRBJ2-2; 13 bases are a match to TRBD2. The sample was PBMCs. The CDR3 region has the DNA TGTGCCAGCAGCCCGCGGACTAGCGGGAGCCCAGGCACCGGGGAGCTGTTTTTT. Protein: CASSPRTSGSPGTGELFF.